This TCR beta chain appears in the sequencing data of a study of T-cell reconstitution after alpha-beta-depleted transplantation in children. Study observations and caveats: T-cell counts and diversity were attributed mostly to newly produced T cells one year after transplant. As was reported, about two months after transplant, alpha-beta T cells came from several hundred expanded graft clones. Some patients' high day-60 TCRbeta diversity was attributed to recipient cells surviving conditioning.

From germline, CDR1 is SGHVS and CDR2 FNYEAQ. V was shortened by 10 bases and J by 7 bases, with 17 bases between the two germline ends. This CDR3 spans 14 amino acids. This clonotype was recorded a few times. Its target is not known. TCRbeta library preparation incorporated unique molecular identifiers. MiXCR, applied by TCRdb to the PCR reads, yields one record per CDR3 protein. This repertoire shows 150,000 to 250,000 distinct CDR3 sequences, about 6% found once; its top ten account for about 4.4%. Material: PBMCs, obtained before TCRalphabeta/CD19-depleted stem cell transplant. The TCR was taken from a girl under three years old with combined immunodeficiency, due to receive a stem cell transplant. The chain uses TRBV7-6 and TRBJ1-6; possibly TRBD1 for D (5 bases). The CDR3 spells CATRLAGRNSPLHF. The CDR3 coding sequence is TGTGCCACGAGGTTGGCAGGGCGGAATTCACCCCTCCACTTT. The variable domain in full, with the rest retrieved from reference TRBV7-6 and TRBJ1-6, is GAGVSQSPRYKVTKRGQDVALRCDPISGHVSLYWYRQALGQGPEFLTYFNYEAQQDKSGLPNDRFSAERPEGSISTLTIQRTEQRDSAMYRCATRLAGRNSPLHFGNGTRLTVT.